Reported below is one T cell receptor (beta chain). Its target is unknown. Healthy Caucasians made up all donors. The data were obtained in a study of identical twins. Broader study findings: The study reached conclusions through statistical analysis that was cross-sectional, not following the same donors. Within cord blood, abundant beta clonotypes carried fewer insertions, but memory repertoires showed no such trend. Out-of-frame alpha sequences shared by twins were enriched for low generation probability.

The CDR3 has 17 amino acids. CDR1 is MDHEN, CDR2 SYDVKM, per germline. The junction had 6 bases not matched to a gene; V was cut back by 2 bases and J by 4 bases. TCRdb re-derived calls from the 5' RACE reads in MiXCR, one entry per CDR3 protein. The profile shows 300,000 or so distinct CDR3 sequences, roughly 9.8% of them singletons. Another study also made use of these data, one on yellow fever vaccine responses in identical twins.

This sequence joins TRBV28 and TRBJ2-3; 13 nucleotides agree with TRBD2. This TCR was sampled from a young woman in good health. The sample taken for sequencing was CD8+ T cells sorted from blood. CDR3 protein: CASSLVTSGRASDTQYF. CDR3 DNA: TGTGCCAGCAGTTTAGTTACTAGCGGGAGGGCTTCAGATACGCAGTATTTT.